The next 7 T cell receptor beta chains were all read from a single sample in a study of cytomegalovirus exposure and HLA in healthy donors. PCR amplification relied on 60 Vbeta primers (plus 13 Jbeta primers). Sequenced by immunoSEQ multiplex PCR; TCRdb stores in-frame clones only, minus some. In total, the table holds under 200,000 clones. Sequencing was performed on PBMCs. The receptors shown here come from a young man in good health and CMV-seronegative.

The rearrangement links TRBV30 to TRBJ1-6; 8 bases are shared with TRBD1. The V and J ends lost 2 bases and 1 base, in that order; junction bases with no gene match: 7. The germline V gene encodes CDR1 GTSNPN and CDR2 SVGIG (reference sequence). The CDR3 sequence is 17 residues long. The CDR3 region is CAWSTQGTGSYNSPLHF. The CDR3 DNA is TGTGCCTGGAGTACCCAGGGGACAGGTTCCTATAATTCACCCCTCCACTTT.

The chain carries TRBV7-9 and TRBJ2-3; D is perhaps TRBD2 (6 bases). Trimming pared 1 base from V and 3 bases from J, leaving 14 bases between. Germline CDR1 and CDR2: SEHNR and FQNEAQ (reference sequence). This CDR3 comprises 16 residues. CDR3 residues: CASSLVQSAGTDTQYF. CDR3 nucleotides: TGTGCCAGCAGCTTAGTGCAGTCGGCGGGAACAGATACGCAGTATTTT.

The chain couples TRBV19 to TRBJ1-2; TRBD1 matches at 8 bases. Per the germline V gene, CDR1 is LNHDA and CDR2 is SQIVND (reference sequence). This CDR3 has 14 amino acids. V shed 0 bases and J 4 bases; nucleotides not matched to a gene: 1. In DNA form, the CDR3 reads TGTGCCAGTAGTATAGACAGGGGGCTCTATGGCTACACCTTC. Translated, it gives CASSIDRGLYGYTF.

The genes are TRBV7-6 and TRBJ2-3; D is possibly TRBD2 (5 bases). The V end lost 6 bases, the J end lost 4 bases, and 14 bases lay between the germline ends. Germline V gives CDR1 SGHVS, CDR2 FNYEAQ. The CDR3 totals 14 residues. The CDR3 sequence: CASSPAMGADTQYF. CDR3 bases: TGTGCCAGCAGTCCAGCAATGGGAGCAGATACGCAGTATTTT.

The chain uses TRBV19 and TRBJ1-1; tentative D call: TRBD1 (5 bases). V was shortened by 11 bases and J by 1 base, with 8 bases between the two germline ends. Germline lookup yields CDR1 LNHDA and CDR2 SQIVND (reference sequence). This CDR3 is built from 11 residues. In DNA form, the CDR3 reads TGTGCCGTCAGGGAGAACACTGAAGCTTTCTTT. Its translation: CAVRENTEAFF.

The rearrangement joins TRBV27 to TRBJ1-1; no reliable D call. CDR1 and CDR2 (germline): MNHEY, SMNVEV (reference sequence). Trimming removed 10 bases at V and 7 bases at J, with 16 bases between. The CDR3 totals 12 residues. CDR3 in amino acids: CATAGPYYEAFF. The CDR3 nucleotides are TGTGCCACCGCGGGCCCTTACTATGAAGCTTTCTTT.

The chain recombines TRBV30 with TRBJ2-7; possible D gene TRBD2, 6 bases. Germline V gene lookup returns CDR1 GTSNPN and CDR2 SVGIG (reference sequence). The CDR3 length is 15 residues. V shed 3 bases and J shed 2 bases, with 17 bases lying between them. The DNA of the CDR3 is TGTGCCTGGAGGGGAGCCGGGACTCTCACCTACGAGCAGTACTTC. Translating it yields CAWRGAGTLTYEQYF.